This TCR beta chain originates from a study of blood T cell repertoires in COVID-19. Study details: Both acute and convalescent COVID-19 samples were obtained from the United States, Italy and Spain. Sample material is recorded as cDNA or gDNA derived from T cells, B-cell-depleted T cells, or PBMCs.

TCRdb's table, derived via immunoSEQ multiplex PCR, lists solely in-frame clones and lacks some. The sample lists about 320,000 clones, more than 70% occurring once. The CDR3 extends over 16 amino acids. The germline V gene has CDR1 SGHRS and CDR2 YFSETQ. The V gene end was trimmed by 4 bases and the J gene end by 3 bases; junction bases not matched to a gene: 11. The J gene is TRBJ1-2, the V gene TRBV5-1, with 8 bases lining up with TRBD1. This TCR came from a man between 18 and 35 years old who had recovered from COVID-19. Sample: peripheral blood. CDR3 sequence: CASSTGQGAGYYGYTF. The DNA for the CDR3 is TGCGCCAGCAGCACCGGACAGGGTGCGGGGTACTATGGCTACACCTTC.